This T cell receptor (beta chain) originates from a study of T cell changes during pregnancy in multiple sclerosis. The data were produced by immunoSEQ multiplex PCR, yet TCRdb's version contains in-frame clones alone and is incomplete. The repertoire includes tens of thousands of clones, more than 85% of them detected once, and about 7.8% sits in the top ten. The CDR3 is 14 amino acids. V lost 3 bases to trimming and J lost 2 bases; unmatched junction nucleotides: 2. From germline, CDR1 is SGHRS and CDR2 YFSETQ. Specimen: CD8+ T cells from peripheral blood mononuclear cells, collected before pregnancy. The clonotype comes from a female donor with multiple sclerosis, enrolled in a pregnancy study. The chain is built from TRBV5-1 and TRBJ2-5, with 9 bases aligning to TRBD1. CDR3 protein: CASSWDRVQETQYF. In DNA form, the CDR3 reads TGCGCCAGCAGCTGGGACAGGGTGCAAGAGACCCAGTACTTC. Full variable domain (remainder filled in from reference TRBV5-1 and TRBJ2-5): KAGVTQTPRYLIKTRGQQVTLSCSPISGHRSVSWYQQTPGQGLQFLFEYFSETQRNKGNFPGRFSGRQFSNSRSEMNVSTLELGDSALYLCASSWDRVQETQYFGPGTRLLVL.